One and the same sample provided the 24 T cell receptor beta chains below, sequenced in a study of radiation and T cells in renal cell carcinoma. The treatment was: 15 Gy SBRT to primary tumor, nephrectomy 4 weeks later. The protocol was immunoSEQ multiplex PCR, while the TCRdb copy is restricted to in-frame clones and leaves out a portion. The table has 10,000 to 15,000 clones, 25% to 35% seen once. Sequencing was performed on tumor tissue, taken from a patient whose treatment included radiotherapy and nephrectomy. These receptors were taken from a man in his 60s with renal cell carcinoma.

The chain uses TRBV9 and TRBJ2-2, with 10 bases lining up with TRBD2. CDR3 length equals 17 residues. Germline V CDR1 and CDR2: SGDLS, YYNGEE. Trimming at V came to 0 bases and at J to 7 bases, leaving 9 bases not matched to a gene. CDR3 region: CASSVEAGGPSSGELFF. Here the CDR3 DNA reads TGTGCCAGCAGCGTAGAAGCGGGAGGGCCTTCGAGCGGGGAGCTGTTTTTT.

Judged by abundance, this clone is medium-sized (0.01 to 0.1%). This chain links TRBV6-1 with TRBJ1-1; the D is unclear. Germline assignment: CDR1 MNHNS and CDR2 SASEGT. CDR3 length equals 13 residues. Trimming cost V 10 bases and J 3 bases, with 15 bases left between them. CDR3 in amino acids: CAISDLRDTEAFF. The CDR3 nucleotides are TGTGCCATCTCGGACCTAAGGGACACTGAAGCTTTCTTT.

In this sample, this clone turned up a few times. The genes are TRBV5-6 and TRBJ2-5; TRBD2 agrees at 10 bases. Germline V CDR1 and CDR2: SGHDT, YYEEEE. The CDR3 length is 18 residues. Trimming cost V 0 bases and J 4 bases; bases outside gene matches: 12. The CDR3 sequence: CASSLGIGTSVRGETQYF. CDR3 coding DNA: TGTGCCAGCAGCTTGGGGATCGGGACTAGCGTGAGGGGAGAGACCCAGTACTTC.

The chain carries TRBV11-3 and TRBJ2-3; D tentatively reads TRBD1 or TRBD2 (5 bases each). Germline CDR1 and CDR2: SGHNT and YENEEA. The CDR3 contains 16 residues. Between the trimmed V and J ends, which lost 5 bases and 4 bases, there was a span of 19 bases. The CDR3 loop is CASSQGRASLSDTQYF. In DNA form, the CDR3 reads TGTGCCAGCAGCCAGGGACGAGCAAGTCTTTCAGATACGCAGTATTTT.

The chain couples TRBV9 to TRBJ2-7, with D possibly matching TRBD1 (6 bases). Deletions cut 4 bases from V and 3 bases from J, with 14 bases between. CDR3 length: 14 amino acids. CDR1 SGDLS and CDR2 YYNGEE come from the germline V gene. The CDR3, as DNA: TGTGCCAGCAGCTCAAACCCGGACAGCTACGAGCAGTACGTC. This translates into CASSSNPDSYEQYV.

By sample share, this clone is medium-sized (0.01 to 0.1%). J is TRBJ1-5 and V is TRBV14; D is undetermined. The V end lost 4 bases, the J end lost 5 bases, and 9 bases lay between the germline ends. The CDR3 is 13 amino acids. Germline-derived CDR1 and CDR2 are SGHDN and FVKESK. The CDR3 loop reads CASSRSTHQPQHF. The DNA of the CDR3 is TGTGCCAGCAGCCGCTCGACTCATCAGCCCCAGCATTTT.

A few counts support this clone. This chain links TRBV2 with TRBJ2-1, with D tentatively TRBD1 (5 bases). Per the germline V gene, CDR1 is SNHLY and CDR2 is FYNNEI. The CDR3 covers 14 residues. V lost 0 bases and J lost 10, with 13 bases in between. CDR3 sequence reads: CASSEAQGASEQFF. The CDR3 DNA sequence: TGTGCCAGCAGTGAAGCGCAAGGGGCATCCGAGCAGTTCTTC. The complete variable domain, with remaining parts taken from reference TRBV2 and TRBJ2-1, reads EPEVTQTPSHQVTQMGQEVILRCVPISNHLYFYWYRQILGQKVEFLVSFYNNEISEKSEIFDDQFSVERPDGSNFTLKIRSTKLEDSAMYFCASSEAQGASEQFFGPGTRLTVL.

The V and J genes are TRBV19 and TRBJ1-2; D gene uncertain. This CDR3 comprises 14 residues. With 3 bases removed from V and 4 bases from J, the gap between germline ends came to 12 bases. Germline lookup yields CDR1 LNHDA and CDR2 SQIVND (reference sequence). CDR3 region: CASSIEGSVYGYTF. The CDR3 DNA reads TGTGCCAGTAGTATTGAGGGTAGCGTCTATGGCTACACCTTC.

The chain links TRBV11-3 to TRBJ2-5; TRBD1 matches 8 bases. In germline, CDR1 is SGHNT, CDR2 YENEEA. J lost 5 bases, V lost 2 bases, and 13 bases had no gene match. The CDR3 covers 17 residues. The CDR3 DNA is TGTGCCAGCAGCTTATCCGGTGACAGGGGTTGGCGGGAGACCCAGTACTTC. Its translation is CASSLSGDRGWRETQYF. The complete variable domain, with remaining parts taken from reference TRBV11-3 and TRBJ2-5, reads EAGVVQSPRYKIIEKKQPVAFWCNPISGHNTLYWYLQNLGQGPELLIRYENEEAVDDSQLPKDRFSAERLKGVDSTLKIQPAELGDSAVYLCASSLSGDRGWRETQYFGPGTRLLVL.

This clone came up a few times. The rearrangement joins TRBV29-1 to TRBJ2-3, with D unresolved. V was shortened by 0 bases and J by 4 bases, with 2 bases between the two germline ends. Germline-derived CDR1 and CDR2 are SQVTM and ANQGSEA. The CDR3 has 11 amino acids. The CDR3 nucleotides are TGCAGCGTTGAAGAGCCAGATACGCAGTATTTT. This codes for CSVEEPDTQYF.

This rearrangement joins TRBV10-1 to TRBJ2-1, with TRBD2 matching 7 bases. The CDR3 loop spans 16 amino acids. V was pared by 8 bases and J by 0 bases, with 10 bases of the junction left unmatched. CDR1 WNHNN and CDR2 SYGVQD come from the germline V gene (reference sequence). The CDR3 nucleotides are TGCGCCAGCGGCCCCACTAGCGACAGCTCCTACAATGAGCAGTTCTTC. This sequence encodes CASGPTSDSSYNEQFF.

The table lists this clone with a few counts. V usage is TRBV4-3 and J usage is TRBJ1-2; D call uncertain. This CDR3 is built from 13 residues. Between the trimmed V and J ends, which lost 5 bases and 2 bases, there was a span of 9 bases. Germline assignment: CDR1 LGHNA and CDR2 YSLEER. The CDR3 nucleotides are TGCGCCAGCAGCGAAAGTAGCAACTATGGCTACACCTTC. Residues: CASSESSNYGYTF.

The CDR3 is CASTTLAGAYNEQFF. The DNA of the CDR3 is TGTGCCAGCACCACGCTAGCGGGGGCGTACAATGAGCAGTTCTTC. The rearrangement uses TRBV6-5 and TRBJ2-1; TRBD2 aligns across 10 bases. The germline V gene has CDR1 MNHEY and CDR2 SVGAGI. The CDR3 totals 15 residues. V shed 7 bases, J shed 4 bases, and the junction held 7 bases outside the gene matches.

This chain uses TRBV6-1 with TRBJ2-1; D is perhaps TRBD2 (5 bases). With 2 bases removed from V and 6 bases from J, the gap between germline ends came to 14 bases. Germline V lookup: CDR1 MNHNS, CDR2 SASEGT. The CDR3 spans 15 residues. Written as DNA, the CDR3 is TGTGCCAGCAGTGAATCTAGAGGACTCCTCAATGAGCAGTTCTTC. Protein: CASSESRGLLNEQFF.

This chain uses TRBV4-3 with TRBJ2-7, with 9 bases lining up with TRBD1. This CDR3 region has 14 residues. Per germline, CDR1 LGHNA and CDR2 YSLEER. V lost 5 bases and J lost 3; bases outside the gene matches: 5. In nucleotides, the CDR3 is TGCGCCAGCAGCGTGCGGGACAGGGACTACGAGCAGTACTTC. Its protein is CASSVRDRDYEQYF.

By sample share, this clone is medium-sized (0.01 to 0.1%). The CDR3 DNA reads as TGTGCCAGCAGACCCCTCGGGGTAGCGAGAGAGACCCAGTACTTC. As protein: CASRPLGVARETQYF. This chain links TRBV6-5 with TRBJ2-5; possibly TRBD2 for D (5 bases). Between the trimmed V and J ends, which lost 6 bases and 4 bases, there was a span of 18 bases. The germline gives CDR1 MNHEY, CDR2 SVGAGI. This CDR3 has 15 amino acids.

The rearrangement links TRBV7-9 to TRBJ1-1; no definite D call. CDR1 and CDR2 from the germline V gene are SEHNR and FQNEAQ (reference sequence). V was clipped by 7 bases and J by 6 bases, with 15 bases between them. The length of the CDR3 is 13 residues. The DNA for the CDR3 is TGTGCCAGCAATGCCCCCTTTGAGGCTGAAGCTTTCTTT. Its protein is CASNAPFEAEAFF.

In DNA, the CDR3 is TGCGCCAGCAGCTTACGCTACAATGAGCAGTTCTTC. As protein: CASSLRYNEQFF. The chain couples TRBV5-1 to TRBJ2-1; D not resolved. V lost 2 bases, J lost 3 bases, and 3 bases lay in between. This CDR3 spans 12 amino acids. Looked up from germline, CDR1 is SGHRS and CDR2 is YFSETQ.

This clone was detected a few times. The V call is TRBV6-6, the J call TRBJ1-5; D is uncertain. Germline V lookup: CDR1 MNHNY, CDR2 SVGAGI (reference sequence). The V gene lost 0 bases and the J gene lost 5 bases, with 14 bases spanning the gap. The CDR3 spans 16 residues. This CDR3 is CASSYSPRQKYQPQHF. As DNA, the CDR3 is TGTGCCAGCAGTTACTCCCCGCGGCAGAAATATCAGCCCCAGCATTTT.

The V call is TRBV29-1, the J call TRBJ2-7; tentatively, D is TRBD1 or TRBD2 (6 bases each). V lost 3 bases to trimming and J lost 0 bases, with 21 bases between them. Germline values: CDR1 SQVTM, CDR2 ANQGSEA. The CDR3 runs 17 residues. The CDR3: CSVEMGGTGALSYEQYF. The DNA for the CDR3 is TGCAGCGTTGAGATGGGAGGAACGGGGGCCCTCTCCTACGAGCAGTACTTC.

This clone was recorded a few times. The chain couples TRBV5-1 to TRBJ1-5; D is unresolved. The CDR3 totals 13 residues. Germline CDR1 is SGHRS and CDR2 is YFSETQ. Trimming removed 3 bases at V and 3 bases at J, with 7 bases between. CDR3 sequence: CASSWQPNQPQHF. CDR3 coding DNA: TGCGCCAGCAGCTGGCAGCCCAATCAGCCCCAGCATTTT. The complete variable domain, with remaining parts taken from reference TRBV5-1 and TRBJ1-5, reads KAGVTQTPRYLIKTRGQQVTLSCSPISGHRSVSWYQQTPGQGLQFLFEYFSETQRNKGNFPGRFSGRQFSNSRSEMNVSTLELGDSALYLCASSWQPNQPQHFGDGTRLSIL.

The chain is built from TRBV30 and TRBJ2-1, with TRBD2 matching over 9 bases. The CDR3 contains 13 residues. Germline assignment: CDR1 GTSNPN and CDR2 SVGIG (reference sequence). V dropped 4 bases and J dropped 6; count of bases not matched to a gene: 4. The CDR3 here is CAWTISGSNEQFF. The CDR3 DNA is TGTGCCTGGACCATTAGCGGGAGCAATGAGCAGTTCTTC.

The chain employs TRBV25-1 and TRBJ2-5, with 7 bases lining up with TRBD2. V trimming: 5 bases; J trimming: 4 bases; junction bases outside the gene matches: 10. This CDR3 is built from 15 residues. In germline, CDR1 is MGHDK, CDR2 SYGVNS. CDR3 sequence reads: CASSTSAHPGETQYF. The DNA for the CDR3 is TGTGCCAGCAGTACTAGCGCTCACCCCGGAGAGACCCAGTACTTC.

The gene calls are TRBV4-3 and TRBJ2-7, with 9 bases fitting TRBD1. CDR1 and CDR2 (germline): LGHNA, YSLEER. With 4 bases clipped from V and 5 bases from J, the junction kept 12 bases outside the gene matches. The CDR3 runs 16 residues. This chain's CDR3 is CASSPWAGQGPNEQYF. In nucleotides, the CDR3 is TGCGCCAGCAGCCCCTGGGCGGGACAGGGTCCCAACGAGCAGTACTTC.